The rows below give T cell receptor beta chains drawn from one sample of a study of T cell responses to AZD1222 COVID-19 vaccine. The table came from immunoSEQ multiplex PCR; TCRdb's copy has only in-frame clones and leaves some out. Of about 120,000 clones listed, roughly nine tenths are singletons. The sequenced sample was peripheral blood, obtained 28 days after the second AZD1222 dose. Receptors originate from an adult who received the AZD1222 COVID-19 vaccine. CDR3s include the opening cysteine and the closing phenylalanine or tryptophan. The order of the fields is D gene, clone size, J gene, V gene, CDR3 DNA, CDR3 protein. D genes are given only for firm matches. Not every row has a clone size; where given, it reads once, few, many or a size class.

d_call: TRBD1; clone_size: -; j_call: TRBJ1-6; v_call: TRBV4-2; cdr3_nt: TGTGCCAGCAGCCACGTCGGACAGGGGGATAGTTCACCCCTCCACTTT; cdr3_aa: CASSHVGQGDSSPLHF
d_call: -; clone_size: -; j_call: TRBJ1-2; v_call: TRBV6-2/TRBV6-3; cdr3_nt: TGTGCCAGCAGCTCCCGGGGTGGCTACACCTTC; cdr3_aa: CASSSRGGYTF
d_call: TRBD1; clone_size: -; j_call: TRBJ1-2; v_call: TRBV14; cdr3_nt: TGTGCCAGCAGCCAAGTAGCGGACAGGGGCGCTTATGGCTACACCTTC; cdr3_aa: CASSQVADRGAYGYTF
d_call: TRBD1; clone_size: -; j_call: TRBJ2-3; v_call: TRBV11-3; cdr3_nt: TGTGCCAGCAGCTTAGGGGGTGGCCGACAGGGGAGCACAGATACGCAGTATTTT; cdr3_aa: CASSLGGGRQGSTDTQYF
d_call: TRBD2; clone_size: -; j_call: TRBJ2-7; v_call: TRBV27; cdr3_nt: TGTGCCAGCAGTTTGGGCCGAGCGGGAGGGTTGGCCGAGCAGTACTTC; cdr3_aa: CASSLGRAGGLAEQYF
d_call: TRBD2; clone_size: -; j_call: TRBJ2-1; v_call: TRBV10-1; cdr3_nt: TGCGCCAGCAGTGAAGGCGGGAGGTCCTACAATGAGCAGTTCTTC; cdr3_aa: CASSEGGRSYNEQFF
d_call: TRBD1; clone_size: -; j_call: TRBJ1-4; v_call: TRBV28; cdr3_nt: TGTGCCAGCAAGGGAGCTGACAGGGGTAATGAAAAACTGTTTTTT; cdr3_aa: CASKGADRGNEKLFF
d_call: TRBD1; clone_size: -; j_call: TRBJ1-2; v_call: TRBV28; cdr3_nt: TGTGCCAGCAGAAGGGACAGGGGCCCCTATGGCTACACCTTC; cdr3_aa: CASRRDRGPYGYTF
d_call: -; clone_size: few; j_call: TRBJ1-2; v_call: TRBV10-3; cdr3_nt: TGTGCCATCAGTGAGGTAGACAGGACACCCCACTATGGCTACACCTTC; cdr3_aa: CAISEVDRTPHYGYTF
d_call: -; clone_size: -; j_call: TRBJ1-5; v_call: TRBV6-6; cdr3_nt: TGTGCCAGCAGTTACATGCTGCTGGAGGGCAATCAGCCCCAGCATTTT; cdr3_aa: CASSYMLLEGNQPQHF
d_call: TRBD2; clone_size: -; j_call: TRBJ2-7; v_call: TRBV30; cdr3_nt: TGTGCCTCGCTCGGGACTAGCAGGGACTACGAGCAGTACTTC; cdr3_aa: CASLGTSRDYEQYF
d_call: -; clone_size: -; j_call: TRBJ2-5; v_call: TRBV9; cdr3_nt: TGTGCCAGCAGCGTAGGGGGACTCCGCCAAGAGACCCAGTACTTC; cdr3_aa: CASSVGGLRQETQYF
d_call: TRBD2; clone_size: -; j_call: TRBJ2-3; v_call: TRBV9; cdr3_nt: TGTGCCAGCAGCGTGTCCCTAGCGGGAGCAACAGATACGCAGTATTTT; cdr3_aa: CASSVSLAGATDTQYF
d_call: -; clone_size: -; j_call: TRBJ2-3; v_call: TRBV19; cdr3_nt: TGTGCCAGTAAACCCCTTGGAGTTCTCACAGATACGCAGTATTTT; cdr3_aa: CASKPLGVLTDTQYF
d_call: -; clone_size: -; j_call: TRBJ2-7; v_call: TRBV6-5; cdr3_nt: TGTGCCAGCATCTCTGCGGGGGCCTCCTACGAGCAGTACTTC; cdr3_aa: CASISAGASYEQYF
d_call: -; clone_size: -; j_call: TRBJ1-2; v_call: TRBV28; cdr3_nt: TGTGCCAGCAGCCCCAGGCCAACAGGGTATGGCTACACCTTC; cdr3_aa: CASSPRPTGYGYTF
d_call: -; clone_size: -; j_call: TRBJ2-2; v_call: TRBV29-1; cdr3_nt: TGCAGCGTATCCGCCGCGGCCGGGGAGCTGTTTTTT; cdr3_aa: CSVSAAAGELFF
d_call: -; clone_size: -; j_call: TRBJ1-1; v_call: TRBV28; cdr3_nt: TGTGCCAGCAGTGGGCCCACGGGGATAGCTGAAGCTTTCTTT; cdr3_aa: CASSGPTGIAEAFF
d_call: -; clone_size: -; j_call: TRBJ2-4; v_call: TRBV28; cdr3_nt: TGTGCCAGCAGCCAGGGGATTCAGTACTTC; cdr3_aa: CASSQGIQYF
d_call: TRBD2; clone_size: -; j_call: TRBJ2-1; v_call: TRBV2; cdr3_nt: TGTGCCAGCAGTACCCCCGGGACTAGCGGGGCCATCAATGAGCAGTTCTTC; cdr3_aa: CASSTPGTSGAINEQFF
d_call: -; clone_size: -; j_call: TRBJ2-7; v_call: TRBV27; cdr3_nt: TGTGCCAGCAGTTCAGGGGGACTTCGCTACGAGCAGTACTTC; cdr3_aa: CASSSGGLRYEQYF
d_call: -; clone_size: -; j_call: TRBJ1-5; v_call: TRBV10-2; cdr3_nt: TGCGCCAGCAGGGGACCAGGACGAAATCAGCCCCAGCATTTT; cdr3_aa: CASRGPGRNQPQHF
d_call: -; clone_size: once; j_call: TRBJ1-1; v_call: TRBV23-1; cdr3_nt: TGCGCCAGCAGTCAATCCTGTGGCACTGAAGCTTTCTTT; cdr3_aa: CASSQSCGTEAFF
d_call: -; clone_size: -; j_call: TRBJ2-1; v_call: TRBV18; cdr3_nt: TGTGCCAGTTCCGATGCAGGTTTCTCCTACAATGAGCAGTTCTTC; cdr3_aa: CASSDAGFSYNEQFF
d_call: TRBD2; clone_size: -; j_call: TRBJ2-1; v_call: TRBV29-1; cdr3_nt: TGCAGCGTTGGGACTAGCGGGAGTGATGTAAATGAGCAGTTCTTC; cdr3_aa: CSVGTSGSDVNEQFF
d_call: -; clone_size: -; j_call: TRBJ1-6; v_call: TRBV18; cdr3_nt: TGTGCCAGCTCACCAATTAACAGGGAAAATTCACCCCTCCACTTT; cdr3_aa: CASSPINRENSPLHF
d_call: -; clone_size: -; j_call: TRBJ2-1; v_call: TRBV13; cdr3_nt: TGTGCCAGCAGCTTAGGGGTGGGGGACCCCACTTCTTTGGAGCAGTTCTTC; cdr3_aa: CASSLGVGDPTSLEQFF
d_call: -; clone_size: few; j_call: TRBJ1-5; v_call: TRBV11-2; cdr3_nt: TGTGCCAGCAGTACCTTTTTGAGGCAGCCCCAGCATTTT; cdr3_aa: CASSTFLRQPQHF
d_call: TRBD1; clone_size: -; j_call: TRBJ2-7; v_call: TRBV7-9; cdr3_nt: TGTGCCAGCAGCTCTTCCGGGACAGTGAATTACGAGCAGTACTTC; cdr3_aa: CASSSSGTVNYEQYF
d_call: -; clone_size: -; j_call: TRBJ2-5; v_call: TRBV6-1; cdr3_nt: TGTGCCAGCAGTGAAGGGGGCCTGGTGGAAGAGACCCAGTACTTC; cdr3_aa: CASSEGGLVEETQYF
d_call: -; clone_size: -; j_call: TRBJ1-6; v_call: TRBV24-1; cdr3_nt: TGTGCCACCAGGGTCCAGACTAGCTCCTATAATTCACCCCTCCACTTT; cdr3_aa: CATRVQTSSYNSPLHF
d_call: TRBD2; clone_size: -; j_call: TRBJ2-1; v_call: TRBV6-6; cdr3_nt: TGTGCCAGCAGTTTGGGACGGGAGGGGAATGAGCAGTTCTTC; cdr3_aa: CASSLGREGNEQFF
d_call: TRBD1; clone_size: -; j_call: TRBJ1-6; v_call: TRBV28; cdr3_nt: TGTGCCAGCAGTTTGCTCCCGGGACAGGGGGGATCACCCCTCCACTTT; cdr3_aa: CASSLLPGQGGSPLHF
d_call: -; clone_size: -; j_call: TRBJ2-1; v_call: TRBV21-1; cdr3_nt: TGTGCCAGCAGCTCCCGAAGCGGGAGTTTAAGCAATGAGCAGTTCTTC; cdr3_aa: CASSSRSGSLSNEQFF
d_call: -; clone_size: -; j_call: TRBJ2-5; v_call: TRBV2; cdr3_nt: TGTGCCAGCGGGACGAGGGAGCGGGAGACCCAGTACTTC; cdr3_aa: CASGTRERETQYF
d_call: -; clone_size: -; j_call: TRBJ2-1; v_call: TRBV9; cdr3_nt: TGTGCCAGCAGCGTAGGGGTGGATGAGCAGTTCTTC; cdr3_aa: CASSVGVDEQFF
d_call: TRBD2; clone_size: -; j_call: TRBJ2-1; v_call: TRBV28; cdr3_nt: TGTGCCAGCAGTCTTAGCGGGAGTTACAACAATGAGCAGTTCTTC; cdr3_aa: CASSLSGSYNNEQFF
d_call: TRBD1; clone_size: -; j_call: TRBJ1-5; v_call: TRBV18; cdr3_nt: TGTGCCAGCTCACCAAACGACAGGGGGAATGAAAATCAGCCCCAGCATTTT; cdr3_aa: CASSPNDRGNENQPQHF
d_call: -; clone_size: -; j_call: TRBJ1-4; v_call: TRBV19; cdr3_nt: TGTGCCAGTAGTATCTCCGACAGTAATGAAAAACTGTTTTTT; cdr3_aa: CASSISDSNEKLFF
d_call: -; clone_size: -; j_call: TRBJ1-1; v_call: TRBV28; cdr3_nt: TGTGCCAGCAGTTCTTACAGGGAGGGGTGGACTGAAGCTTTCTTT; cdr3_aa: CASSSYREGWTEAFF
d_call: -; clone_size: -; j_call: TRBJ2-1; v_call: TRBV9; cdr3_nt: TGTGCCAGCAGCGTAGGTCCCCCAGGGTATGAGCAGTTCTTC; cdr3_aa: CASSVGPPGYEQFF
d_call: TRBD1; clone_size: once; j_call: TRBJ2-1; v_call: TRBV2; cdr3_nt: TGTGCCAGCGGAGGACAGGTCCCCTACAATGAGCAGTTCTTC; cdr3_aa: CASGGQVPYNEQFF
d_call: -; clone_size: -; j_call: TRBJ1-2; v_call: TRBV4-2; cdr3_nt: TGTGCCAGCAGCCAAGGTTACAGGGATGGCTACACCTTC; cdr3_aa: CASSQGYRDGYTF
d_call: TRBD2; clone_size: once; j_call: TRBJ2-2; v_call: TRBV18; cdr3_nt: TGTGCCAGCTCACCAACTAGCGGGAGCTACACCGGGGAGCTGTTTTTT; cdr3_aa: CASSPTSGSYTGELFF
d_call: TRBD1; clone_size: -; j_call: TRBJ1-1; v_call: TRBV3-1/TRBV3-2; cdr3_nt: TGTGCCAGCAGACCCAAACAGGGGGCTGAAGCTTTCTTT; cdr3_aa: CASRPKQGAEAFF
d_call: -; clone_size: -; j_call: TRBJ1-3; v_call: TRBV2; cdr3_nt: TGTGCCAGCAGTGTCCAGGGGACAGGAAACACCATATATTTT; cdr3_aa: CASSVQGTGNTIYF
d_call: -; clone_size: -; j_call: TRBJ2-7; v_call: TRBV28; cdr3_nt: TGTGCCAGCAGTTTAGCGGAAGAGCTGGCGTCCGAGCAGTACTTC; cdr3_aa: CASSLAEELASEQYF
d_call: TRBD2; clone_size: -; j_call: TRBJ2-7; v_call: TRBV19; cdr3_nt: TGTGCCAGTAGCCGACTAGCGGGACTCTACGAGCAGTACTTC; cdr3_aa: CASSRLAGLYEQYF
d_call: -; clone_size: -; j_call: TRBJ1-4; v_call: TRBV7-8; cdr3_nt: TGTGCCAGCAGCTTAGGGGTTGGAAGGAGTGAAAAACTGTTTTTT; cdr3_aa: CASSLGVGRSEKLFF
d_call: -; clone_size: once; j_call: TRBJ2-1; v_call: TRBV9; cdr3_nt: TGTGCCAGCAGGGAGGACTTAACTAGGAATGAGCAGTTCTTC; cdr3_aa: CASREDLTRNEQFF
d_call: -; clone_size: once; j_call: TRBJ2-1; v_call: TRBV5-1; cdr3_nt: TGCGCCAGCGATGAAGGCTCCTACAATGAGCAGTTCTTC; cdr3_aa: CASDEGSYNEQFF
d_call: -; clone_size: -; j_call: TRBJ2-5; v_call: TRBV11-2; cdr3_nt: TGTGCCAGCAGCTGGTCTGCAGGGGAGACCCAGTACTTC; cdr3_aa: CASSWSAGETQYF
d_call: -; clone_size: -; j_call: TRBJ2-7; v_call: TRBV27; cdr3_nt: TGTGCCAGCAGGGGGGACAAAACCTACGAGCAGTACTTC; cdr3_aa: CASRGDKTYEQYF